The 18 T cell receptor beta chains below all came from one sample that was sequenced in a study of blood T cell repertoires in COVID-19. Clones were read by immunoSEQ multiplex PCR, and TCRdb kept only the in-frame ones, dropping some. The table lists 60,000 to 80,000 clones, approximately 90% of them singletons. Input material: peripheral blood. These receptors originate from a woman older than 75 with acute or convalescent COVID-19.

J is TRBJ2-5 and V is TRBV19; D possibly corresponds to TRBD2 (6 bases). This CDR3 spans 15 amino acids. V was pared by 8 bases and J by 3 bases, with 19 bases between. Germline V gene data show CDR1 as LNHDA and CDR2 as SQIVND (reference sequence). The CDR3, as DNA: TGTGCCAGTGCGGGACTCCAAGTCAACAAAGAGACCCAGTACTTC. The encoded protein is CASAGLQVNKETQYF.

The chain's CDR3 is CASSQGGIGGETQYF. Written as DNA, the CDR3 is TGTGCCAGCAGCCAGGGGGGCATCGGGGGAGAGACCCAGTACTTC. The chain has TRBV11-3 and TRBJ2-5; maybe TRBD1 (7 bases). The V gene lost 5 bases and the J gene lost 4 bases, with 17 bases spanning the gap. CDR1 SGHNT and CDR2 YENEEA come from the germline V gene. This CDR3 is 15 amino acids long.

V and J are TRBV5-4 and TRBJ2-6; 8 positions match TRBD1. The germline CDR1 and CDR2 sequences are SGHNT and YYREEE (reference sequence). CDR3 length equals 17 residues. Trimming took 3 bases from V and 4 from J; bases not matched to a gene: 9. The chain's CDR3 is CASSSTGGWTGANVLTF. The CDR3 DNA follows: TGTGCCAGCAGCTCAACAGGGGGATGGACCGGGGCCAACGTCCTGACTTTC.

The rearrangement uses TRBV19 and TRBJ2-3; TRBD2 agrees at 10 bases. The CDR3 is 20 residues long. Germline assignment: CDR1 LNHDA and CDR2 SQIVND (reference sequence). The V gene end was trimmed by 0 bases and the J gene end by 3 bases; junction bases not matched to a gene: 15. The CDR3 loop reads CASSIESGRAIVGRTDTQYF. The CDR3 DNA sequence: TGTGCCAGTAGTATAGAAAGCGGGAGGGCCATAGTCGGACGGACAGATACGCAGTATTTT.

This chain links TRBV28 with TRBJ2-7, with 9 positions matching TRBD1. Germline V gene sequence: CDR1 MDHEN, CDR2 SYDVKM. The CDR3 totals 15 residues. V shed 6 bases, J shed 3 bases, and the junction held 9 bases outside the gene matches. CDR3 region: CASRSDRGFLYEQYF. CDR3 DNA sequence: TGTGCCAGCAGATCCGACAGGGGGTTCCTCTACGAGCAGTACTTC.

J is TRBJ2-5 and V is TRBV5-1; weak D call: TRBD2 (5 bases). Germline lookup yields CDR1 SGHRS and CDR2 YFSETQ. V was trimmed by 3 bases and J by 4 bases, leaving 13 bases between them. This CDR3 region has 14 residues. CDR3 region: CASSSEAAGETQYF. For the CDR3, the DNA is TGCGCCAGCAGCTCGGAAGCGGCGGGAGAGACCCAGTACTTC.

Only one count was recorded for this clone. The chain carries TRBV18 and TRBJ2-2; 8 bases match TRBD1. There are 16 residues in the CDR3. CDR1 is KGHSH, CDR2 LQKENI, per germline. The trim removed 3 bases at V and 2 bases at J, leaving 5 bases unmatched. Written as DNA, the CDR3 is TGTGCCAGCTCACCCGCCCAGGGGGCAAACACCGGGGAGCTGTTTTTT. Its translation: CASSPAQGANTGELFF.

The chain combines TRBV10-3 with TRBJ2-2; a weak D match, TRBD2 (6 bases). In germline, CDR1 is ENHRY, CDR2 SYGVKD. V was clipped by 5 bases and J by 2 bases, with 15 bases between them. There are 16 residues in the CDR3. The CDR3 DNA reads TGTGCCATCAGTTCCCGGGGGACCGTCAACACCGGGGAGCTGTTTTTT. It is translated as CAISSRGTVNTGELFF.

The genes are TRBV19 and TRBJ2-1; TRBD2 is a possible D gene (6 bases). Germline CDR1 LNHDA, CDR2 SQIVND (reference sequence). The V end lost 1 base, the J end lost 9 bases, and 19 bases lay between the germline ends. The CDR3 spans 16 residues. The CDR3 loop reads CASSIGGGRKSSEQFF. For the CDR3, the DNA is TGTGCCAGTAGTATAGGTGGAGGGAGGAAGTCGAGTGAGCAGTTCTTC.

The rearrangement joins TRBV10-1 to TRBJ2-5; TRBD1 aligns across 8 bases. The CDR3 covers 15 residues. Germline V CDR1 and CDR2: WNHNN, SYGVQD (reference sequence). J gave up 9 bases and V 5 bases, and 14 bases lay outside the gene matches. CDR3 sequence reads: CASSPSGDLQGAQYF. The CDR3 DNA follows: TGCGCCAGCAGTCCCTCGGGAGACCTACAGGGGGCCCAGTACTTC.

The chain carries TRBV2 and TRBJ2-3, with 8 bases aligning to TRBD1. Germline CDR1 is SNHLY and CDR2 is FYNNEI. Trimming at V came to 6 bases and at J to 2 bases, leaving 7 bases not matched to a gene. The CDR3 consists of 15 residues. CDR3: CASRPTGGDTDTQYF. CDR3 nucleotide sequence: TGTGCCAGCAGACCTACAGGGGGTGACACAGATACGCAGTATTTT.

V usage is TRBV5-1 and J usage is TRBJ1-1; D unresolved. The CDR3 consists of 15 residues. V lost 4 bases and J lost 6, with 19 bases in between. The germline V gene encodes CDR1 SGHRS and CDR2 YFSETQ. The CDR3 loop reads CASSPAGTRTSEAFF. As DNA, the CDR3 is TGCGCCAGCAGCCCCGCGGGAACCAGGACTTCTGAAGCTTTCTTT.

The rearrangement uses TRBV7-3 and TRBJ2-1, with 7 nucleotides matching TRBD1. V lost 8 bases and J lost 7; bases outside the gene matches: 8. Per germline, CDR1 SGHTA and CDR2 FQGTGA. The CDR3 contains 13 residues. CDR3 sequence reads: CASSRTGGNEQFF. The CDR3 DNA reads TGTGCCAGCTCCAGGACAGGCGGGAATGAGCAGTTCTTC.

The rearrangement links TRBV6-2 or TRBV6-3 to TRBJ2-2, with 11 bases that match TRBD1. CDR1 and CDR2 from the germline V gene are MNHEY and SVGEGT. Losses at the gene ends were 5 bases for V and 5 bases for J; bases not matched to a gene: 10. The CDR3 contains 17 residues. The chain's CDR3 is CASSRDGQGARTGELFF. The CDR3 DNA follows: TGTGCCAGCAGTCGCGACGGACAGGGGGCGCGGACCGGGGAGCTGTTTTTT.

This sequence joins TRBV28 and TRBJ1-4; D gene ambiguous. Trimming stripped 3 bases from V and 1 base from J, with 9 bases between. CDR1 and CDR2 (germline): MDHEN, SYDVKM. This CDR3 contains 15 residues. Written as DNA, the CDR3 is TGTGCCAGCAGTTTTGCGGGAGAAACTAATGAAAAACTGTTTTTT. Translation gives CASSFAGETNEKLFF.

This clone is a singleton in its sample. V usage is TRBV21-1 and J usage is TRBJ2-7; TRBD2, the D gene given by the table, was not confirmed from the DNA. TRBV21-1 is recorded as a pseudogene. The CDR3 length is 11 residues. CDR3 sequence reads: CASSTPGEQYF. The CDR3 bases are TGTGCCAGCAGCACTCCGGGCGAGCAGTACTTC.

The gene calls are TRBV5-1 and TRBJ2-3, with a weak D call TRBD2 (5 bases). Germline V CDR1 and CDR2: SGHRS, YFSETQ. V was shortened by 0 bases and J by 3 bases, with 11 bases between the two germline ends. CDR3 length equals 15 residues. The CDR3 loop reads CASSLGGSVTDTQYF. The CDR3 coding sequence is TGCGCCAGCAGCTTGGGTGGTAGCGTAACAGATACGCAGTATTTT.

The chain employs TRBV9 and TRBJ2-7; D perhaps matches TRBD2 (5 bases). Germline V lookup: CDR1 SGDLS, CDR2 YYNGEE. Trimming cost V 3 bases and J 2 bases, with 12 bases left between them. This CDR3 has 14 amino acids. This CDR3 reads CASSAEDGPYEQYF. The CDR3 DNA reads TGTGCCAGCAGCGCGGAGGACGGACCCTACGAGCAGTACTTC.